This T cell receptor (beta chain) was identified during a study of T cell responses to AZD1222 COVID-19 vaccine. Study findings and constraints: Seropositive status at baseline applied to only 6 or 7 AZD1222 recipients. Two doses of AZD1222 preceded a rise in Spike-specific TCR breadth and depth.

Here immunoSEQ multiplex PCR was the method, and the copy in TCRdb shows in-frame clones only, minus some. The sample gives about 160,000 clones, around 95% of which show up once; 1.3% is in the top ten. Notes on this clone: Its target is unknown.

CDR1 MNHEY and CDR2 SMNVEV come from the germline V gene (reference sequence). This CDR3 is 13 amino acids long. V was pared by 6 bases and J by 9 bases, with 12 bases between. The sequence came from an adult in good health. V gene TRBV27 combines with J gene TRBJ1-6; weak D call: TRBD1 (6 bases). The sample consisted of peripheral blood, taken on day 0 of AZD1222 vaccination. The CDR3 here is CASSLTTGSPLHF. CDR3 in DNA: TGTGCCAGCAGCCTAACGACAGGTTCACCCCTCCACTTT.